This T cell receptor (beta chain) was recovered during a study of T cell responses to AZD1222 COVID-19 vaccine. The CDR3 contains 15 residues. Germline lookup yields CDR1 SGHNT and CDR2 YYREEE (reference sequence). Between the trimmed V and J ends, which lost 2 bases and 3 bases, there was a span of 14 bases. Sequencing was performed with immunoSEQ multiplex PCR; in TCRdb, only in-frame clones are kept and a portion is missing. In the table there are approximately 110,000 clones, approximately 88% of which are singletons. The V and J genes are TRBV5-4 and TRBJ2-5, with TRBD2 as a possible D gene (6 bases). This clonotype originated in an adult who received the AZD1222 COVID-19 vaccine. The sample in question was peripheral blood, obtained 28 days after the second AZD1222 dose. The CDR3 sequence: CASSFSGQTKETQYF. CDR3 in DNA: TGTGCCAGCAGCTTTAGCGGTCAGACCAAAGAGACCCAGTACTTC. Filled out from reference TRBV5-4 and TRBJ2-5, the complete variable domain reads ETGVTQSPTHLIKTRGQQVTLRCSSQSGHNTVSWYQQALGQGPQFIFQYYREEENGRGNFPPRFSGLQFPNYSSELNVNALELDDSALYLCASSFSGQTKETQYFGPGTRLLVL.